The 9 T cell receptor beta chains listed next were all sequenced from one sample in a study of shared clonotypes between healthy human individuals (dated by TCRdb to 2019 to 2021). Receptor libraries were prepared by the immunoSEQ multiplex PCR assay. In TCRdb, the immuneACCESS table is reduced to in-frame sequences with V and J assigned. These tables do not hold every clone; where another copy was compared, an unresolved V gene accounts for under half, and the others remain unexplained. Across this sample there are about 1 million clones, with approximately 72% seen only once. The biggest ten clones account for 1.4% of the sample. The sample was memory CD4+ T cells sorted from blood. What this sample's cell subset or site label stands for: CD45RA-negative fraction. These receptors originate from a man aged 18-30 years in good health.

The chain has TRBV6-5 and TRBJ2-1; possibly TRBD2 for D (5 bases). Germline CDR1 is MNHEY and CDR2 is SVGAGI. V was cut by 6 bases and J by 6 bases, with 18 bases left in between. The CDR3 covers 15 residues. CDR3 region: CASSYAIRGANEQFF. The CDR3 DNA follows: TGTGCCAGCAGCTACGCCATCCGGGGTGCCAATGAGCAGTTCTTC.

The chain employs TRBV18 and TRBJ1-5, with 7 bases aligning to TRBD1. V shed 4 bases, J shed 7 bases, and the junction held 19 bases outside the gene matches. Per the germline V gene, CDR1 is KGHSH and CDR2 is LQKENI. There are 18 residues in the CDR3. CDR3 sequence (DNA): TGTGCCAGCTCACTACAAGGCTCGTTGACAGGGCTGGGGCAGCCCCAGCATTTT. This encodes CASSLQGSLTGLGQPQHF.

This chain uses TRBV7-3 with TRBJ2-7; unclear D gene. The CDR3 totals 14 residues. Trimming removed 5 bases at V and 0 bases at J, with 11 bases between. Germline assignment: CDR1 SGHTA and CDR2 FQGTGA. CDR3 sequence (DNA): TGTGCCAGCAGCCCAACAGCCTTCTCCTACGAGCAGTACTTC. Protein product: CASSPTAFSYEQYF.

The chain couples TRBV28 to TRBJ1-5; unclear D gene. Germline-derived CDR1 and CDR2 are MDHEN and SYDVKM. The length of the CDR3 is 15 residues. Trimming pared 3 bases from V and 0 bases from J, leaving 9 bases between. This CDR3 reads CASSLGLYSNQPQHF. The CDR3 bases are TGTGCCAGCAGTTTGGGTCTTTATAGCAATCAGCCCCAGCATTTT.

The gene calls are TRBV23-1 and TRBJ2-1; D remains ambiguous. TRBV23-1 is known as an ORF, though its function is uncertain. V was clipped by 4 bases and J by 4 bases, with 5 bases between them. The CDR3 has 12 amino acids. CDR3 bases: TGCGCCAGCAGTCGTCGGTACAATGAGCAGTTCTTC. It specifies CASSRRYNEQFF.

This clone was counted only a few times. The V call is TRBV27, the J call TRBJ2-7; unclear D gene. CDR1 MNHEY and CDR2 SMNVEV come from the germline V gene (reference sequence). This CDR3 contains 15 residues. Trimming cost V 0 bases and J 6 bases, with 15 bases left between them. The CDR3 bases are TGTGCCAGCAGTTTATCGCGGCTAGGGAAGGGCGAGCAGTACTTC. Translation gives CASSLSRLGKGEQYF.

This clone came up once. This sequence joins TRBV28 and TRBJ2-7, with a tentative D call TRBD2 (5 bases). Germline lookup yields CDR1 MDHEN and CDR2 SYDVKM. CDR3 length: 11 amino acids. Between the trimmed V and J ends, which lost 6 bases and 6 bases, there was a span of 9 bases. The CDR3 bases are TGTGCCAGCAGGGTCCGGGGCGAGCAGTACTTC. This codes for CASRVRGEQYF.

This clone was seen only a few times. The chain joins TRBV2 to TRBJ1-5; D is possibly TRBD1 (6 bases). The germline V gene encodes CDR1 SNHLY and CDR2 FYNNEI. The CDR3 covers 15 residues. V lost 6 bases and J 3 bases, leaving 15 bases between the germline ends. The CDR3 region has the DNA TGTGCCAGCAGGCACCGGGACACAAACAATCAGCCCCAGCATTTT. Its translation: CASRHRDTNNQPQHF. Full variable domain (outside the CDR3, taken from reference TRBV2 and TRBJ1-5): EPEVTQTPSHQVTQMGQEVILRCVPISNHLYFYWYRQILGQKVEFLVSFYNNEISEKSEIFDDQFSVERPDGSNFTLKIRSTKLEDSAMYFCASRHRDTNNQPQHFGDGTRLSIL.

The V call is TRBV19, the J call TRBJ2-3; the D is unclear. Trimming pared 3 bases from V and 0 bases from J, leaving 7 bases between. The germline V gene encodes CDR1 LNHDA and CDR2 SQIVND (reference sequence). This CDR3 comprises 14 residues. The CDR3, as DNA: TGTGCCAGTAGTATTTCGAGAAGCACAGATACGCAGTATTTT. This encodes CASSISRSTDTQYF.